The 5 T cell receptor beta chains below all came from one sample that was sequenced in a study of cytomegalovirus exposure and HLA in healthy donors. It was with 60 Vbeta and 13 Jbeta primers that the PCR ran. TCRdb's copy holds only in-frame clones and misses some; the assay was immunoSEQ multiplex PCR. This sample has under 250,000 clones, with roughly 84% found just once. Input material: PBMCs. These receptors were obtained from a man in his fifties in good health and CMV-seronegative.

This chain connects TRBV5-6 to TRBJ2-1; a possible D gene is TRBD2 (6 bases). Germline V gives CDR1 SGHDT, CDR2 YYEEEE. The CDR3 has 11 amino acids. V was cut by 7 bases and J by 8 bases, with 10 bases left in between. The DNA of the CDR3 is TGTGCCAGCGGCCTAGCGCATGAGCAGTTCTTC. Its protein is CASGLAHEQFF.

This chain joins TRBV28 and TRBJ2-2, with TRBD2 matching 7 bases. The V segment lost 5 bases and the J segment 5 bases; nucleotides outside the gene matches: 8. This CDR3 region has 15 residues. Germline CDR1 reads MDHEN; CDR2 reads SYDVKM. This CDR3 reads CASSVAGVRTGELFF. CDR3 nucleotides: TGTGCCAGCAGTGTGGCGGGAGTAAGAACCGGGGAGCTGTTTTTT.

The rearrangement uses TRBV29-1 and TRBJ1-2; D uncertain. V gave up 1 base and J gave up 3 bases, with 12 bases separating them. The CDR3 spans 14 residues. Per the germline V gene, CDR1 is SQVTM and CDR2 is ANQGSEA. CDR3 DNA: TGCAGCGTTGAAGCGGGTGGATCGTACTATGGCTACACCTTC. Translating it yields CSVEAGGSYYGYTF. Full variable domain (outside the CDR3, taken from reference TRBV29-1 and TRBJ1-2): SAVISQKPSRDICQRGTSLTIQCQVDSQVTMMFWYRQQPGQSLTLIATANQGSEATYESGFVIDKFPISRPNLTFSTLTVSNMSPEDSSIYLCSVEAGGSYYGYTFGSGTRLTVV.

Concerning this clone: Other DNA sequences in this sample translate to the same CDR3. The chain couples TRBV5-1 to TRBJ2-1, with TRBD1 matching over 10 bases. The CDR3 has 15 amino acids. CDR1 and CDR2 (germline): SGHRS, YFSETQ. Germline trimming cut 0 bases from V and 4 bases from J; bases unmatched to any gene: 1. The CDR3 loop is CASSLGQGAYNEQFF. The CDR3 nucleotides read TGCGCCAGCAGCTTGGGACAGGGGGCTTACAATGAGCAGTTCTTC.

The V and J genes are TRBV2 and TRBJ1-3; D gene unclear. CDR1 SNHLY and CDR2 FYNNEI come from the germline V gene. This CDR3 spans 14 amino acids. V lost 2 bases and J 4 bases, leaving 9 bases between the germline ends. The CDR3 nucleotides read TGTGCCAGCAGTGAAAGAGGGTACGGAAACACCATATATTTT. Its protein is CASSERGYGNTIYF.